This TCR beta chain appears in the sequencing data of a study of PD-L1 blockade in urothelial cancer. The wider study: Every 3 weeks, patients received intravenous atezolizumab 1,200 mg, beginning 2014.

Germline lookup yields CDR1 MNHNY and CDR2 SVGAGI (reference sequence). V lost 5 bases and J 11 bases, leaving 16 bases between the germline ends. There are 12 residues in the CDR3. The count of this clone is one. TCRdb's copy holds only in-frame clones and misses some; the assay was immunoSEQ multiplex PCR. The sample yields 13,000 to 15,000 clones, 85% to 90% seen once. The rearrangement joins TRBV6-6 to TRBJ2-7, with TRBD2 as a possible D gene (7 bases). This clonotype originated in a man between 65 and 80 years old with urothelial cancer. Material: PBMCs, obtained around atezolizumab (anti-PD-L1) treatment. The CDR3 nucleotides are TGTGCCAGCAGTCACCTGCAAGGGGGGGAGTACTTC. This codes for CASSHLQGGEYF.